A single sample gave rise to the 7 T cell receptor beta chains below, sequenced in a study of CD8+ T cells in alopecia areata. Regarding treatment: oral pan-JAK inhibitor, 5-10 mg twice daily. Sequencing templates came from extracted RNA that was reverse transcribed into cDNA. Using immunoSEQ multiplex PCR, the repertoire was profiled, and TCRdb retains in-frame clones only, with some absent. There are some 200,000 clones in the sample; about 40% occur only once, and around 2.5% lies in the top ten. Source: CD4+ T cells sorted from blood, taken between weeks 36 and 40, from a patient treated with tofacitinib. Receptor source: a human donor with alopecia areata.

In its sample, this clone was seen a few times. The chain uses TRBV18 and TRBJ2-6; D uncertain. Germline CDR1 reads KGHSH; CDR2 reads LQKENI. The CDR3 loop spans 13 amino acids. Trimming stripped 2 bases from V and 4 bases from J, with 3 bases between. The CDR3 DNA follows: TGTGCCAGCTCACCAACCGGGGCCAACGTCCTGACTTTC. Translated: CASSPTGANVLTF.

The rearrangement links TRBV5-6 to TRBJ2-2, with TRBD2 matching over 8 bases. The V gene end was trimmed by 4 bases and the J gene end by 7 bases; junction bases not matched to a gene: 9. The CDR3 sequence is 15 residues long. Germline loops: CDR1 SGHDT, CDR2 YYEEEE. The CDR3 loop reads CASSPSGSRGGELFF. The CDR3 DNA reads TGTGCCAGCAGCCCCAGCGGGAGCCGCGGCGGGGAGCTGTTTTTT.

The CDR3 nucleotides read TGCGCCAGCAGCCTCGTCAACCAAAACATTCAGTACTTC. Protein: CASSLVNQNIQYF. V gene TRBV4-3 combines with J gene TRBJ2-4; D is uncertain. Germline V lookup: CDR1 LGHNA, CDR2 YSLEER. CDR3 length: 13 amino acids. V lost 4 bases to trimming and J lost 5 bases, with 9 bases between them.

The sample holds a few counts of this clone. The chain carries TRBV5-1 and TRBJ2-3, with D perhaps matching TRBD1 (6 bases). Per germline, CDR1 SGHRS and CDR2 YFSETQ. The V end was cut by 3 bases, the J end by 6 bases, with 14 bases between. This CDR3 contains 14 residues. The CDR3 bases are TGCGCCAGCAGCTCCAGGGGCCGAATGGATACGCAGTATTTT. Protein product: CASSSRGRMDTQYF.

This chain joins TRBV2 and TRBJ2-3; tentatively, D is TRBD2 (6 bases). Germline values: CDR1 SNHLY, CDR2 FYNNEI. Trimming left V 8 bases short and J 0 bases short, with 15 bases between. There are 15 residues in the CDR3. CDR3 sequence reads: CASQGRGTSTDTQYF. The CDR3 DNA sequence: TGTGCCAGCCAAGGTCGGGGGACCAGCACAGATACGCAGTATTTT.

In its sample, this clone was seen a few times. The V and J genes are TRBV7-2 and TRBJ1-2, with unresolved D. This CDR3 comprises 15 residues. V lost 5 bases, J lost 8 bases, and 21 bases lay in between. Germline V CDR1 and CDR2: SGHTA, FQGNSA. This CDR3 reads CASSHGPTGRGGYTF. The DNA for the CDR3 is TGTGCCAGCAGCCACGGCCCGACCGGACGAGGGGGCTACACCTTC.

The gene calls are TRBV4-2 and TRBJ2-7, with a weak D call TRBD1 (6 bases). Germline CDR1 LGHNA, CDR2 YNFKEQ. This CDR3 has 16 residues. V was shortened by 0 bases and J by 4 bases, with 16 bases between the two germline ends. The CDR3 protein is CASSQESGQSIYEQYF. The CDR3 coding sequence is TGTGCCAGCAGCCAAGAGAGCGGACAGTCTATTTACGAGCAGTACTTC.